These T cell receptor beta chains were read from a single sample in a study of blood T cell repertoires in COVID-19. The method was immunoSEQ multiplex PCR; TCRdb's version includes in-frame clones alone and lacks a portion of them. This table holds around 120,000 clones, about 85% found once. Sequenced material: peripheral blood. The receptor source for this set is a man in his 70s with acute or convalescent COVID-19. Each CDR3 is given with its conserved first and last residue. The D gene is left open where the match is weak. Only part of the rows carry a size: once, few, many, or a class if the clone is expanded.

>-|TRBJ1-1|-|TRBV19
CASSMQGFGEAFF
TGTGCCAGTAGTATGCAGGGTTTCGGTGAAGCTTTCTTT
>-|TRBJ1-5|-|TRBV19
CASSIWTLNQPQHF
TGTGCCAGTAGTATCTGGACACTTAATCAGCCCCAGCATTTT
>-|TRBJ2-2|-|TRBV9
CASSGPADTGELFF
TGTGCCAGCAGCGGACCAGCGGACACCGGGGAGCTGTTTTTT
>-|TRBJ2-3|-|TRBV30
CAWRGVQGFTDTQYF
TGTGCCTGGAGGGGGGTACAGGGATTCACAGATACGCAGTATTTT
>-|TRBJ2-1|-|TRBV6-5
CASRLRQRQFF
TGTGCCAGCAGGCTACGACAAAGGCAGTTCTTC
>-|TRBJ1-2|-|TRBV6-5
CASSFSAGGGYGYTF
TGTGCCAGCAGTTTTTCCGCGGGGGGCGGCTATGGCTACACCTTC
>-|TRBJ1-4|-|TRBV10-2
CASSAQRTATNEKLFF
TGCGCCAGCAGTGCGCAACGGACAGCAACTAATGAAAAACTGTTTTTT
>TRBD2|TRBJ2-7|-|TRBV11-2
CASSRKRGVSYEQYF
TGTGCCAGCAGCCGAAAGCGGGGGGTCTCCTACGAGCAGTACTTC
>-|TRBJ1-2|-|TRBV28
CASSPRRYGYTF
TGTGCCAGCAGTCCTCGGAGATATGGCTACACCTTC
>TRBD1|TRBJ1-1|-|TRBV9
CASSVEGGTGVTEAFF
TGTGCCAGCAGCGTAGAGGGGGGGACAGGGGTCACTGAAGCTTTCTTT
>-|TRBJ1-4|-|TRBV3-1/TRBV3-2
CASSRGGINEKLFF
TGTGCCAGCAGCCGCGGGGGGATTAATGAAAAACTGTTTTTT
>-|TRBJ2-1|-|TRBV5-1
CASSLEGHSSYNEQFF
TGCGCCAGCAGCTTGGAGGGACACAGCTCCTACAATGAGCAGTTCTTC
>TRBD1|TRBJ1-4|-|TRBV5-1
CASSLGQGLEKLFF
TGCGCCAGCAGCTTGGGACAGGGTTTAGAAAAACTGTTTTTT
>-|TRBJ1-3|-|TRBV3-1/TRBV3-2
CASSQAGGSGNTIYF
TGTGCCAGCAGCCAAGCCGGCGGGTCTGGAAACACCATATATTTT
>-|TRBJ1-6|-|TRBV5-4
CASSLAGRPQGSPLHF
TGTGCCAGCAGCTTGGCGGGCAGGCCTCAGGGATCACCCCTCCACTTT
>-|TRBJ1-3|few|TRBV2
CASVGTAGNTIYF
TGTGCCTCCGTAGGGACTGCTGGAAACACCATATATTTT
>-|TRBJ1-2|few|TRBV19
CASSMPTGSTDYGYTF
TGTGCCAGTAGTATGCCAACCGGGTCGACCGACTATGGCTACACCTTC
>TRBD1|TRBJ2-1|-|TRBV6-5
CASSRDRGGNEQFF
TGTGCCAGCAGTCGGGACAGGGGAGGCAATGAGCAGTTCTTC
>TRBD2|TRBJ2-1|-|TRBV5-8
CASSIYSSGGAFWEQFF
TGTGCCAGCTCCATCTACTCCTCCGGGGGGGCCTTCTGGGAGCAGTTCTTC
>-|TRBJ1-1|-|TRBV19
CASSIIWDNPEAFF
TGTGCCAGTAGTATCATATGGGACAACCCTGAAGCTTTCTTT
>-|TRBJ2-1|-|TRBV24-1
CATSDPGYNEQFF
TGTGCCACCAGTGATCCGGGCTACAATGAGCAGTTCTTC
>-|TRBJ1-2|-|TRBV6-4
CASSVSGEGYTF
TGTGCCAGCAGTGTAAGCGGGGAAGGCTACACCTTC
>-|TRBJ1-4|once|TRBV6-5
CASSPRGETNEKLFF
TGTGCCAGCAGCCCCCGCGGGGAAACTAATGAAAAACTGTTTTTT
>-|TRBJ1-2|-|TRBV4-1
CASSLEIDYGYTF
TGCGCCAGCAGCTTGGAGATCGACTATGGCTACACCTTC
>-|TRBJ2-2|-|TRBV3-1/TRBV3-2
CASSQGTVNTGELFF
TGTGCCAGCAGCCAAGGGACAGTTAACACCGGGGAGCTGTTTTTT
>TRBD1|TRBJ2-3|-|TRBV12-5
CASALGQEPSTDTQYF
TGTGCTAGTGCTCTTGGACAGGAGCCTAGCACAGATACGCAGTATTTT
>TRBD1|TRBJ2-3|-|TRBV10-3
CAISEPNRGPDTQYF
TGTGCCATCAGTGAGCCCAACAGGGGGCCAGATACGCAGTATTTT
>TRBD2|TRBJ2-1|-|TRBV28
CASSLRTSGGPYNEQFF
TGTGCCAGCAGCCTTCGGACTAGCGGGGGGCCCTACAATGAGCAGTTCTTC
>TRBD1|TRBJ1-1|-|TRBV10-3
CAISRTGDTEAFF
TGTGCCATCAGTAGAACAGGGGACACTGAAGCTTTCTTT
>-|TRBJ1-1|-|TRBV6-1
CASSETAEAFF
TGTGCCAGCAGTGAGACAGCTGAAGCTTTCTTT
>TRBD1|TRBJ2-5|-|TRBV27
CASRPDRGGETQYF
TGTGCCAGCAGACCGGACAGGGGGGGTGAGACCCAGTACTTC
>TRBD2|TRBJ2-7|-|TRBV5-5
CASSSSGANPNEQYF
TGTGCCAGCAGCTCTAGCGGGGCCAACCCCAACGAGCAGTACTTC
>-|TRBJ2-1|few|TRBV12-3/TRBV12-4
CASSPRQSRSFF
TGTGCCAGCAGTCCAAGACAGTCACGGTCGTTCTTC
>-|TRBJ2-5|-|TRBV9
CASSVDTNQETQYF
TGTGCCAGCAGCGTAGACACCAATCAAGAGACCCAGTACTTC
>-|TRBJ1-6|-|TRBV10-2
CASSVLRSPLHF
TGCGCCAGCAGTGTTCTCCGTTCACCCCTCCACTTT
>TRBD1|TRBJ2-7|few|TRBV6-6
CASSYSGQGGYEQYF
TGTGCCAGCAGTTACTCCGGACAGGGGGGGTACGAGCAGTACTTC
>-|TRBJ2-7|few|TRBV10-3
CAAKGDGDSYEQYF
TGTGCCGCCAAGGGGGACGGAGACTCCTACGAGCAGTACTTC
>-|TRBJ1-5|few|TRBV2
CASSIYGVGNQPQHF
TGTGCCAGCAGTATCTACGGGGTAGGTAATCAGCCCCAGCATTTT
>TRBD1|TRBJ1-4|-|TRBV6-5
CASTPGGTNEKLFF
TGTGCCAGTACCCCAGGGGGGACTAATGAAAAACTGTTTTTT
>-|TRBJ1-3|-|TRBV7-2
CASRKRQLSGNTIYF
TGTGCCAGCAGAAAACGACAGCTCTCTGGAAACACCATATATTTT
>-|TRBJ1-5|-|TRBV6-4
CANGGATKSNQPQHF
TGTGCCAACGGCGGGGCGACTAAGAGCAATCAGCCCCAGCATTTT
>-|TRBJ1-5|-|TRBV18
CASSLFGTNQPQHF
TGTGCCAGCTCACTTTTCGGGACAAATCAGCCCCAGCATTTT
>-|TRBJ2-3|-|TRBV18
CASSPSITDTQYF
TGTGCCAGCTCACCTTCCATCACAGATACGCAGTATTTT
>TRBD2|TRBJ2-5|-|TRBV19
CASSPRLAGGQETQYF
TGTGCCAGTAGTCCCAGACTAGCGGGGGGTCAAGAGACCCAGTACTTC
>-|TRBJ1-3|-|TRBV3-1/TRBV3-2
CASSDQGMAGNTLYF
TGTGCCAGCAGCGACCAGGGGATGGCTGGAAACACCTTATATTTT
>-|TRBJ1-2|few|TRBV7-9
CASSHGGSDGYTF
TGTGCCAGCAGTCACGGGGGATCCGATGGCTACACCTTC
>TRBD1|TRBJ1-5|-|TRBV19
CASTGTGTGAYQPQHF
TGTGCCAGTACCGGGACCGGGACAGGGGCCTATCAGCCCCAGCATTTT
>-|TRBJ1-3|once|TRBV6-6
CASSPTGSISGNTIYF
TGTGCCAGCAGTCCAACAGGGTCTATATCTGGAAACACCATATATTTT
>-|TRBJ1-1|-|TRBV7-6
CASSSNLGGDTEAFF
TGTGCCAGCAGCTCAAATCTAGGAGGTGACACTGAAGCTTTCTTT
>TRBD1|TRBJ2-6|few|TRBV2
CAKTGAGANVLTF
TGTGCCAAGACAGGGGCTGGGGCCAACGTCCTGACTTTC
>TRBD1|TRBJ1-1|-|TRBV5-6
CASSSGQRGSKAFF
TGTGCCAGCAGCTCGGGACAGAGGGGCTCGAAAGCTTTCTTT
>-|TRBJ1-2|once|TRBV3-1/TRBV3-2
CASSLGGANYGYTF
TGTGCCAGCAGCCTCGGGGGTGCCAACTATGGCTACACCTTC
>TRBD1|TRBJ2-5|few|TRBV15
CAPKGQGEETQYF
TGTGCCCCCAAGGGACAGGGTGAAGAGACCCAGTACTTC
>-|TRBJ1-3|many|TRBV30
CAWSAVRTSTSSGNTIYF
TGTGCCTGGAGCGCGGTCAGAACGAGTACAAGCTCTGGAAACACCATATATTTT
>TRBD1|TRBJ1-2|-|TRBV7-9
CASSFGQAFYGYTF
TGTGCCAGCAGCTTTGGACAGGCCTTCTATGGCTACACCTTC
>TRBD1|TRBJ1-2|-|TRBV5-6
CASNIRQGGYTF
TGTGCCAGCAACATACGACAGGGTGGCTACACCTTC
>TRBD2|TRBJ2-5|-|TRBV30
CAWSIPSLAGQETQYF
TGTGCCTGGAGTATTCCTAGTCTAGCGGGCCAAGAGACCCAGTACTTC